The T cell receptor (beta chain) under discussion was sequenced for a study of a mutant IDH1 vaccine in newly diagnosed glioma. Study context: Either 4-6 weeks after radiotherapy alone or alongside temozolomide, vaccination was begun. Prior therapy was radiotherapy, temozolomide, or both; most received both.

The time point here: week 5, during vaccination. In every dose of vaccine, 300 ug of mutant IDH1 20-mer peptide was given alongside topical imiquimod. V was pared by 2 bases and J by 0 bases, with 13 bases of the junction left unmatched. CDR3 length: 19 amino acids. Profiled with immunoSEQ multiplex PCR; TCRdb holds only in-frame clones, not every one. Here the sample spans roughly 30,000 clones, roughly 80% being singletons. With regard to this clone: Its antigen is still unknown.

The sequencing used PBMCs, collected from a glioma patient whose treatment included an IDH1 peptide vaccine. The receptor's source is a man aged 25 to 40 with glioma. The chain recombines TRBV23-1 with TRBJ2-4; TRBD2 aligns across 7 bases. Being an ORF, TRBV23-1 has a function that is uncertain. CDR3 nucleotide sequence: TGCGCCAGCAGTCAAGCGGGTCCCCTAGCGGACCTAGCCAAAAACATTCAGTACTTC. This translates into CASSQAGPLADLAKNIQYF.